Presented here are 32 T cell receptor beta chains from one specimen sequenced in a study of human T cells and chemical hapten exposure. The time point denotes: pre-sensitization, week 0. Treatment indicated: therapeutic diphenylcyclopropenone sensitization with weekly scalp DPC. TCRdb independently ran MiXCR on the RACE reads; one entry per CDR3 protein. In the table there are under 300,000 distinct CDR3 sequences, 7.5% to 8% of which are singletons. Source: whole blood, taken in connection with sensitization to the hapten diphenylcyclopropenone (DPC). Receptors originate from a man younger than 35 with alopecia areata. Some clones in this sample may be carry-over from other donors' samples.

This chain connects TRBV16 to TRBJ1-2, with TRBD1 as a possible D gene (6 bases). Germline loops: CDR1 KGHSY, CDR2 FQNENV. Trimming took 4 bases from V and 8 from J, leaving 17 bases between them. The CDR3 loop spans 14 amino acids. The CDR3 loop reads CASSPSVGAGGYTF. The CDR3 coding sequence is TGTGCCAGCAGCCCCTCGGTGGGGGCGGGCGGCTACACCTTC. Full variable domain (outside the CDR3, taken from reference TRBV16 and TRBJ1-2): GEEVAQTPKHLVRGEGQKAKLYCAPIKGHSYVFWYQQVLKNEFKFLISFQNENVFDETGMPKERFSAKCLPNSPCSLEIQATKLEDSAVYFCASSPSVGAGGYTFGSGTRLTVV.

This clonotype came up many times. The CDR3 spells CASSWGLLGPEKLFF. CDR3 sequence (DNA): TGTGCCAGCAGTTGGGGCCTCTTAGGGCCTGAAAAACTGTTTTTT. The V gene is TRBV6-6, the J gene TRBJ1-4; D is perhaps TRBD1 (5 bases). Looked up from germline, CDR1 is MNHNY and CDR2 is SVGAGI (reference sequence). Trimming cost V 4 bases and J 7 bases, with 16 bases left between them. CDR3 length: 15 amino acids.

This clonotype was detected many times. The chain links TRBV7-9 to TRBJ2-7; 9 nucleotides line up with TRBD2. The germline V gene encodes CDR1 SEHNR and CDR2 FQNEAQ (reference sequence). The V and J ends lost 5 bases and 4 bases, in that order; junction bases with no gene match: 3. The CDR3 is made up of 13 amino acids. CDR3 in amino acids: CASSAGLAYEQYF. For the CDR3, the DNA is TGTGCCAGCAGCGCGGGACTAGCATACGAGCAGTACTTC.

The J gene is TRBJ1-5, the V gene TRBV4-1; a weak D match, TRBD1 (5 bases). This CDR3 has 14 residues. Per germline, CDR1 MGHRA and CDR2 YSYEKL. V lost 0 bases to trimming and J lost 7 bases, with 10 bases between them. DNA for the CDR3: TGCGCCAGCAGCCAAGAAGGGGTTAGACAGCCCCAGCATTTT. The encoded protein is CASSQEGVRQPQHF.

V usage is TRBV5-6 and J usage is TRBJ1-1; D possibly corresponds to TRBD1 (5 bases). The CDR3 covers 13 residues. The V end was cut by 5 bases, the J end by 2 bases, with 10 bases between. Germline values: CDR1 SGHDT, CDR2 YYEEEE. The CDR3 loop reads CASRGTVNTEAFF. The CDR3 bases are TGTGCCAGCAGGGGGACTGTTAACACTGAAGCTTTCTTT.

The chain recombines TRBV12-3 or TRBV12-4 with TRBJ2-3; possibly TRBD1 or TRBD2 for D (6 bases each). CDR3 length equals 16 residues. V was trimmed by 2 bases and J by 1 base, leaving 13 bases between them. The CDR3 sequence: CASSLPRGRGTDTQYF. In DNA form, the CDR3 reads TGTGCCAGCAGTTTACCCCGGGGGCGAGGCACAGATACGCAGTATTTT.

The V gene is TRBV6-1, the J gene TRBJ2-7; D gene ambiguous. Germline CDR1 is MNHNS and CDR2 is SASEGT. The length of the CDR3 is 15 residues. V was pared by 6 bases and J by 5 bases, with 20 bases between. CDR3 residues: CASSEYTEWDDEQYF. The CDR3 bases are TGTGCCAGCAGCGAATACACGGAATGGGATGACGAGCAGTACTTC.

The table lists this clonotype with many counts. This sequence joins TRBV6-6 and TRBJ2-2, with TRBD1 identical over 10 bases. This CDR3 has 16 amino acids. Germline values: CDR1 MNHNY, CDR2 SVGAGI (reference sequence). With V trimmed by 5 bases and J by 8 bases, 11 bases remained unmatched. This CDR3 reads CASSRAGTGDRGELFF. CDR3 nucleotide sequence: TGTGCCAGCAGTCGCGCCGGGACAGGGGATAGAGGGGAGCTGTTTTTT.

This clonotype was observed many times. This chain links TRBV6-1 with TRBJ2-3; D is perhaps TRBD1 or TRBD2 (5 bases each). The V and J ends lost 7 bases and 3 bases respectively, with 17 bases between them. The germline V gene encodes CDR1 MNHNS and CDR2 SASEGT. The CDR3 contains 15 residues. CDR3 DNA: TGTGCCAGCACCTTCTCCCAGGGAGAAACAGATACGCAGTATTTT. Residues: CASTFSQGETDTQYF.

This clonotype was recorded a few times. The CDR3 reads CASSPRGFGANVLTF. DNA for the CDR3: TGTGCCAGCAGCCCTAGAGGTTTTGGGGCCAACGTCCTGACTTTC. The chain couples TRBV9 to TRBJ2-6; D is uncertain. The CDR3 extends over 15 amino acids. V shed 4 bases and J shed 3 bases, with 11 bases lying between them. Germline loops: CDR1 SGDLS, CDR2 YYNGEE.

The chain combines TRBV20-1 with TRBJ1-5; TRBD1 aligns across 9 bases. CDR1 is DFQATT and CDR2 is SNEGSKA in the germline V gene (reference sequence). Unmatched junction bases numbered 7, after V lost 3 bases and J lost 7 bases. The CDR3 runs 14 residues. The CDR3 sequence: CSASRDRAFQPQHF. Written as DNA, the CDR3 is TGCAGTGCTAGCCGGGACAGGGCATTCCAGCCCCAGCATTTT.

This chain's CDR3 is CASSYSDGLPGNTIYF. CDR3 DNA: TGTGCCAGCAGTTACTCCGACGGCCTGCCTGGAAACACCATATATTTT. The chain uses TRBV6-5 and TRBJ1-3; unclear D gene. V was trimmed by 0 bases and J by 2 bases, leaving 11 bases between them. The V gene's germline CDR1 is MNHEY and CDR2 SVGAGI. The CDR3 extends over 16 amino acids.

This clonotype was observed many times. This chain connects TRBV7-2 to TRBJ2-3; weak D call: TRBD2 (6 bases). The germline gives CDR1 SGHTA, CDR2 FQGNSA. The CDR3 totals 15 residues. V was cut by 0 bases and J by 6 bases, with 13 bases left in between. This CDR3 reads CASSLALAGRDTQYF. Written as DNA, the CDR3 is TGTGCCAGCAGCTTAGCGCTTGCGGGGAGGGATACGCAGTATTTT.

The sample holds a few counts of this clonotype. The chain is built from TRBV7-9 and TRBJ2-7; TRBD1 or TRBD2 may be the D gene (5 bases each). The CDR3 loop spans 16 amino acids. Trimming removed 4 bases from V and 5 bases from J, with 21 bases in between. From germline, CDR1 is SEHNR and CDR2 FQNEAQ (reference sequence). CDR3 residues: CASSSSFRDPTDEQYF. The DNA of the CDR3 is TGTGCCAGCAGCTCCAGCTTCCGGGACCCGACTGACGAGCAGTACTTC.

This clonotype was seen at least ten times. The chain couples TRBV4-3 to TRBJ1-2; D is uncertain. This CDR3 spans 15 amino acids. CDR1 is LGHNA and CDR2 is YSLEER in the germline V gene. Trimming left V 0 bases short and J 7 bases short, with 15 bases between. The DNA of the CDR3 is TGCGCCAGCAGCCAAGATCAAACAGCCCTTTTTGGCTACACCTTC. This sequence encodes CASSQDQTALFGYTF.

In this sample, this clonotype turned up a few times. The rearrangement links TRBV7-2 to TRBJ2-6; the D is unclear. The germline V gene encodes CDR1 SGHTA and CDR2 FQGNSA. V was cut by 0 bases and J by 8 bases, with 5 bases left in between. This CDR3 spans 13 amino acids. CDR3 bases: TGTGCCAGCAGCTTAGCTGTGTCCAACGTCCTGACTTTC. The encoded protein is CASSLAVSNVLTF.

The gene calls are TRBV11-1 and TRBJ1-1; a possible D gene is TRBD1 (6 bases). CDR1 SGHAT and CDR2 FQDESV come from the germline V gene (reference sequence). This CDR3 has 13 amino acids. The V and J ends lost 4 bases and 5 bases respectively, with 11 bases between them. The CDR3 reads CASSSTGITEAFF. The CDR3 DNA is TGTGCCAGCAGCTCAACAGGGATTACTGAAGCTTTCTTT.

This clonotype has just a few counts. The V gene is TRBV11-1, the J gene TRBJ2-1; 11 nucleotides line up with TRBD2. The ends lost 4 bases at V and 4 bases at J; junction bases unmatched: 15. The germline V gene has CDR1 SGHAT and CDR2 FQDESV (reference sequence). This CDR3 region has 19 residues. This CDR3 is CASSSGASGGKNKYNEQFF. DNA for the CDR3: TGTGCCAGCAGCTCTGGGGCTAGCGGGGGGAAAAACAAGTACAATGAGCAGTTCTTC.

This clonotype has a handful of counts. V is TRBV18 and J is TRBJ1-1, with D possibly TRBD1 on 5 matching bases. The CDR3 consists of 15 residues. Between the trimmed V and J ends, which lost 3 bases and 0 bases, there was a span of 11 bases. CDR1 and CDR2 from the germline V gene are KGHSH and LQKENI. The CDR3 loop is CASSPTETMNTEAFF. The DNA for the CDR3 is TGTGCCAGCTCACCGACAGAAACCATGAACACTGAAGCTTTCTTT.

This clonotype was found a few times. The chain recombines TRBV29-1 with TRBJ2-7; the D gene is possibly TRBD2 (7 bases). CDR1 SQVTM and CDR2 ANQGSEA come from the germline V gene. This CDR3 region has 11 residues. V was clipped by 5 bases and J by 6 bases, with 11 bases between them. The CDR3 DNA is TGCAGCGTTAACAGGGAGGGCGAGCAGTACGTC. Protein: CSVNREGEQYV.

This clonotype was detected a few times. The rearrangement links TRBV12-3 or TRBV12-4 to TRBJ2-7; 11 bases fit TRBD1. The J segment lost 2 bases and the V segment lost 6 bases, leaving 15 bases of the junction unmatched. CDR3 length: 18 residues. Written as DNA, the CDR3 is TGTGCCAGCAGCCCCAGGGACAGGGGGTTAATCACCCCCTACGAGCAGTACTTC. Residues: CASSPRDRGLITPYEQYF.

This clonotype was detected many times. V is TRBV12-3 or TRBV12-4 and J is TRBJ2-2; D remains ambiguous. This CDR3 has 14 residues. Trimming shortened V by 3 bases and J by 5 bases, and 10 bases separated the two germline ends. The CDR3 loop reads CASSLVRSTGELFF. The CDR3 region has the DNA TGTGCCAGCAGTTTGGTGCGCTCAACCGGGGAGCTGTTTTTT.

In its sample, this clonotype was seen a few times. The J gene is TRBJ2-3, the V gene TRBV6-1, with D possibly matching TRBD1 (6 bases). Germline V gene lookup returns CDR1 MNHNS and CDR2 SASEGT. This CDR3 has 16 amino acids. V was cut by 2 bases and J by 6 bases, with 18 bases left in between. The CDR3 here is CASSERQGRIYDTQYF. The CDR3 nucleotides are TGTGCCAGCAGTGAACGTCAGGGGAGAATTTATGATACGCAGTATTTT.

This clonotype was picked up a small number of times. The gene calls are TRBV4-3 and TRBJ2-1, with TRBD2 matching 9 bases. V was clipped by 4 bases and J by 5 bases; unmatched bases: 9. The CDR3 is made up of 16 amino acids. Germline loops: CDR1 LGHNA, CDR2 YSLEER. The CDR3 nucleotides read TGCGCCAGCAGCCTATTGAGGCGGGGGGGCCACAATGAGCAGTTCTTC. Its translation is CASSLLRRGGHNEQFF.

The rearrangement links TRBV7-2 to TRBJ1-2; maybe TRBD1 (6 bases). V shed 1 base and J shed 3 bases, with 15 bases lying between them. This CDR3 comprises 16 residues. From germline, CDR1 is SGHTA and CDR2 FQGNSA. CDR3 in DNA: TGTGCCAGCAGCTTAGGTCTTTTACAGGGCGACTATGGCTACACCTTC. The encoded protein is CASSLGLLQGDYGYTF.

The table lists this clonotype with many counts. The chain has TRBV29-1 and TRBJ1-4; 8 nucleotides agree with TRBD1. This CDR3 comprises 11 residues. Germline V gene sequence: CDR1 SQVTM, CDR2 ANQGSEA. The ends lost 6 bases at V and 10 bases at J; junction bases unmatched: 4. The CDR3 nucleotides are TGCAGCGTGGACGACAGGGGAAAACTGTTTTTT. This translates into CSVDDRGKLFF.

This clonotype was recorded many times. The CDR3: CSALRTGVTEAFF. CDR3 DNA sequence: TGCAGTGCCCTTCGGACAGGAGTCACTGAAGCTTTCTTT. V is TRBV20-1 and J is TRBJ1-1, with 7 bases identical to TRBD1. Germline trimming cut 6 bases from V and 4 bases from J; bases unmatched to any gene: 8. This CDR3 has 13 amino acids. Per germline, CDR1 DFQATT and CDR2 SNEGSKA (reference sequence).

Ten or more counts support this clonotype. The CDR3 sequence: CASSLVARSGNTIYF. CDR3 sequence (DNA): TGTGCCAGCAGTTTGGTGGCACGCTCTGGAAACACCATATATTTT. The genes are TRBV27 and TRBJ1-3; unclear D gene. Germline CDR1 and CDR2: MNHEY and SMNVEV (reference sequence). V was clipped by 3 bases and J by 0 bases, with 9 bases between them. The CDR3 loop spans 15 amino acids.

This chain connects TRBV24-1 to TRBJ2-2, with D possibly being TRBD1 (5 bases). V shed 2 bases and J shed 3 bases, with 12 bases lying between them. The CDR3 has 16 amino acids. Per germline, CDR1 KGHDR and CDR2 SFDVKD. The CDR3 sequence: CATSDWAGRDTGELFF. The CDR3 region has the DNA TGTGCCACCAGTGATTGGGCAGGGCGTGACACCGGGGAGCTGTTTTTT.

CDR3 nucleotide sequence: TGTGCCACCAGTGATTGGGACAGCAATCAGCCCCAGCATTTT. Residues: CATSDWDSNQPQHF. This chain links TRBV24-1 with TRBJ1-5, with D maybe TRBD1 (5 bases). Deletions cut 2 bases from V and 1 base from J, with 5 bases between. The CDR3 runs 14 residues. Looked up from germline, CDR1 is KGHDR and CDR2 is SFDVKD.

The rearrangement links TRBV10-3 to TRBJ2-3; perhaps TRBD2 as D (5 bases). Germline-derived CDR1 and CDR2 are ENHRY and SYGVKD. The CDR3 has 16 amino acids. V was trimmed by 10 bases and J by 0 bases, leaving 20 bases between them. The CDR3 DNA reads as TGTGCCACCAGCCTTGACCGGGGAAGAAGCACAGATACGCAGTATTTT. Translation: CATSLDRGRSTDTQYF.

Written as DNA, the CDR3 is TGTGCCAGCAGCCTCACCGCCGGGACAGAACCCAACGAGCAGTACTTC. Its translation is CASSLTAGTEPNEQYF. The rearrangement joins TRBV12-3 or TRBV12-4 to TRBJ2-7, with TRBD1 matching over 7 bases. Trimming took 6 bases from V and 5 from J; bases not matched to a gene: 16. The CDR3 loop spans 16 amino acids.